Following are 2 T cell receptor beta chains from one sample sequenced in a study of CD8 T cells in ankylosing spondylitis. MiXCR was run by TCRdb on the 5' RACE reads, yielding one entry per CDR3 protein. Among 150,000 to 200,000 distinct CDR3 sequences, over 10% were seen once, and the ten largest hold approximately 17%. Sample: blood, either unsorted or a sorted T cell fraction (not recorded which). Source of these receptors: a male donor with ankylosing spondylitis or in good health (not recorded which).

This clonotype was seen more than once but under ten times. This rearrangement joins TRBV30 to TRBJ2-1, with TRBD2 identical over 12 bases. V was pared by 5 bases and J by 4 bases, with 6 bases of the junction left unmatched. This CDR3 contains 15 residues. In germline, CDR1 is GTSNPN, CDR2 SVGIG (reference sequence). The CDR3 reads CAWDRTSGEYNEQFF. The CDR3 nucleotides read TGTGCCTGGGATAGGACTAGCGGGGAGTACAATGAGCAGTTCTTC.

This clonotype was recorded once. This chain joins TRBV11-2 and TRBJ2-7, with TRBD2 identical over 9 bases. CDR3 length equals 16 residues. V lost 5 bases, J lost 3 bases, and 11 bases stayed unmatched. Germline V gene sequence: CDR1 SGHAT, CDR2 FQNNGV. The CDR3 loop reads CASSPNLAGPFYEQYF. In DNA form, the CDR3 reads TGTGCCAGCAGCCCTAACCTAGCGGGACCATTCTACGAGCAGTACTTC.